This entry lists 24 T cell receptor beta chains sequenced from one sample in a study of OX40 agonist ivuxolimab in advanced cancers. Assay used: immunoSEQ multiplex PCR; TCRdb lists only in-frame clones, some missing. The sample contains roughly 25,000 clones, about 76% of which appear only once. Sequenced here: CD4+ or CD8+ T cells sorted from blood, sampled in a trial of the OX40 agonist ivuxolimab. The receptor set was obtained from an adult with an advanced solid tumor such as melanoma, head and neck, liver or kidney cancer.

The chain couples TRBV5-1 to TRBJ2-2, with D perhaps given as TRBD1 or TRBD2 (5 bases each). Looked up from germline, CDR1 is SGHRS and CDR2 is YFSETQ. This CDR3 is 15 amino acids long. Trimming pared 3 bases from V and 4 bases from J, leaving 13 bases between. In DNA form, the CDR3 reads TGCGCCAGCAGCTCGGAGGCCAGGGCCACCGGGGAGCTGTTTTTT. This translates into CASSSEARATGELFF.

This clone was picked up a small number of times. The genes are TRBV5-1 and TRBJ2-1; 7 positions agree with TRBD2. The J segment lost 5 bases and the V segment lost 5 bases, leaving 7 bases of the junction unmatched. This CDR3 region has 14 residues. Germline V gene sequence: CDR1 SGHRS, CDR2 YFSETQ. The CDR3 here is CASSRSGENNEQFF. In DNA form, the CDR3 reads TGCGCCAGCAGTCGGAGCGGGGAAAACAATGAGCAGTTCTTC. Filled out from reference TRBV5-1 and TRBJ2-1, the complete variable domain reads KAGVTQTPRYLIKTRGQQVTLSCSPISGHRSVSWYQQTPGQGLQFLFEYFSETQRNKGNFPGRFSGRQFSNSRSEMNVSTLELGDSALYLCASSRSGENNEQFFGPGTRLTVL.

The chain links TRBV7-3 to TRBJ2-7; D gene ambiguous. Between the trimmed V and J ends, which lost 4 bases and 5 bases, there was a span of 12 bases. Germline CDR1 and CDR2: SGHTA and FQGTGA. The CDR3 has 13 amino acids. The CDR3 DNA reads as TGTGCCAGCAGCTCCCCAGCTCCCCACGAGCAGTACTTC. Translation gives CASSSPAPHEQYF.

Only a few counts were recorded for this clone. This sequence joins TRBV5-6 and TRBJ1-1; the D gene is possibly TRBD1 (5 bases). The CDR3 length is 15 residues. Germline V lookup: CDR1 SGHDT, CDR2 YYEEEE. With 1 base removed from V and 1 base from J, the gap between germline ends came to 11 bases. In DNA form, the CDR3 reads TGTGCCAGCAGCTTGTGGGTGAGGGGGAACACTGAAGCTTTCTTT. Translation gives CASSLWVRGNTEAFF.

J is TRBJ1-1 and V is TRBV25-1; D is ambiguous. The CDR3 contains 14 residues. Germline CDR1 MGHDK, CDR2 SYGVNS. V lost 7 bases to trimming and J lost 1 base, with 13 bases between them. CDR3 sequence (DNA): TGTGCCAGCACCAACAGACCAGCGAACACTGAAGCTTTCTTT. Its protein product is CASTNRPANTEAFF.

This clone was detected only a few times. The chain is built from TRBV2 and TRBJ1-1; TRBD1 might be the D (6 bases). The V gene's germline CDR1 is SNHLY and CDR2 FYNNEI. This CDR3 comprises 12 residues. V lost 5 bases and J 5 bases, leaving 9 bases between the germline ends. The CDR3 sequence: CASSQGKTEAFF. CDR3 DNA sequence: TGTGCCAGCAGTCAGGGGAAGACTGAAGCTTTCTTT.

The chain couples TRBV5-5 to TRBJ2-7, with TRBD1 matching 8 bases. The length of the CDR3 is 15 residues. Germline CDR1 is SGHKS and CDR2 is YYEKEE (reference sequence). The junction had 7 bases not matched to a gene; V was cut back by 2 bases and J by 3 bases. DNA for the CDR3: TGTGCCAGCAGCTTCTCGGACAGGGTAGACTACGAGCAGTACTTC. This translates into CASSFSDRVDYEQYF.

This clone was counted between two and nine times. V usage is TRBV4-3 and J usage is TRBJ1-1; possible D gene TRBD1, 5 bases. From germline, CDR1 is LGHNA and CDR2 YSLEER. Trimming pared 1 base from V and 5 bases from J, leaving 8 bases between. The CDR3 has 13 residues. CDR3 sequence: CASSQGGITEAFF. CDR3 sequence (DNA): TGCGCCAGCAGCCAAGGGGGGATAACTGAAGCTTTCTTT.

This chain uses TRBV6-6 with TRBJ1-2; 10 bases line up with TRBD1. CDR3 length: 14 amino acids. Trimming at V came to 1 base and at J to 8 bases, leaving 4 bases not matched to a gene. Germline V gene lookup returns CDR1 MNHNY and CDR2 SVGAGI (reference sequence). The CDR3 nucleotides are TGTGCCAGCAGTTACTTTGCGGGACAGGGGGGCTACACCTTC. Translation gives CASSYFAGQGGYTF.

This CDR3 reads CSVGTAYNEQFF. DNA of the CDR3: TGCAGCGTGGGGACCGCCTACAATGAGCAGTTCTTC. V and J are TRBV29-1 and TRBJ2-1; D is possibly TRBD1 or TRBD2 (5 bases each). With 6 bases removed from V and 2 bases from J, the gap between germline ends came to 8 bases. The CDR3 covers 12 residues. Germline V gene sequence: CDR1 SQVTM, CDR2 ANQGSEA.

This chain connects TRBV11-3 to TRBJ2-1, with 10 bases fitting TRBD1. V dropped 5 bases and J dropped 2; count of bases not matched to a gene: 6. CDR3 size: 16 residues. Looked up from germline, CDR1 is SGHNT and CDR2 is YENEEA. DNA of the CDR3: TGTGCCAGCAGCCCAGGGACAGGGGAAGCCTACAATGAGCAGTTCTTC. Residues: CASSPGTGEAYNEQFF.

Turning to this clone: At one end the junction does not follow the germline gene, possibly because of a read error. V gene TRBV5-6 combines with J gene TRBJ2-1; 7 positions match TRBD1. Germline CDR1 is SGHDT and CDR2 is YYEEEE. The CDR3 consists of 15 residues. The CDR3 DNA reads as TGTACCAGCAGCTTCCGAGACAGGGTCTACAATGAGCAGTTCTTC. It codes for CTSSFRDRVYNEQFF.

J is TRBJ2-1 and V is TRBV5-6; 9 bases are shared with TRBD1. After removal of 6 bases from V and 7 bases from J, the junction contained 11 bases not matched to a gene. This CDR3 is 15 amino acids long. Germline CDR1 and CDR2: SGHDT and YYEEEE. CDR3 nucleotide sequence: TGTGCCAGCAAGCCGCGGGACAGGGCGCGGAATGAGCAGTTCTTC. The encoded protein is CASKPRDRARNEQFF.

The V gene is TRBV28, the J gene TRBJ2-5; 7 nucleotides match TRBD2. Germline V lookup: CDR1 MDHEN, CDR2 SYDVKM. The V gene end was trimmed by 7 bases and the J gene end by 5 bases; junction bases not matched to a gene: 16. This CDR3 has 16 residues. Here the CDR3 reads CASTPAGEGLGETQYF. In DNA, the CDR3 is TGTGCCAGCACCCCGGCGGGGGAGGGCCTCGGGGAGACCCAGTACTTC.

V is TRBV5-1 and J is TRBJ2-5; no clear D gene. The germline CDR1 and CDR2 sequences are SGHRS and YFSETQ. Trimming shortened V by 0 bases and J by 4 bases, and 10 bases separated the two germline ends. This CDR3 is 14 amino acids long. For the CDR3, the DNA is TGCGCCAGCAGCTTGGCTGGGGTACTAGAGACCCAGTACTTC. Protein sequence: CASSLAGVLETQYF.

The chain is built from TRBV7-3 and TRBJ2-1; D possibly matches TRBD1 or TRBD2 (5 bases each). V dropped 5 bases and J dropped 7 bases, with 12 bases sitting between them. The CDR3 runs to 13 residues. Germline lookup yields CDR1 SGHTA and CDR2 FQGTGA. CDR3 amino acids: CASSPGTRNEQFF. The CDR3 DNA is TGTGCCAGCAGCCCCGGGACGAGGAATGAGCAGTTCTTC.

The chain has TRBV6-1 and TRBJ1-2; 7 bases fit TRBD1. Per germline, CDR1 MNHNS and CDR2 SASEGT. V was clipped by 3 bases and J by 4 bases; unmatched bases: 11. This CDR3 is 16 amino acids long. The CDR3 coding sequence is TGTGCCAGCAGTGAGGCGGACGGAGGGGGCGGCTATGGCTACACCTTC. Amino acid sequence: CASSEADGGGGYGYTF.

In DNA form, the CDR3 reads TGTGCCAGCAGCCTGAGACCAGAGCAGTACTTC. It yields the protein CASSLRPEQYF. This sequence joins TRBV21-1 and TRBJ2-7. TRBV21-1 is flagged as a pseudogene. This CDR3 has 11 amino acids.

The chain is built from TRBV11-3 and TRBJ2-7; D is unresolved. V was shortened by 3 bases and J by 6 bases, with 9 bases between the two germline ends. The CDR3 has 12 amino acids. Germline loops: CDR1 SGHNT, CDR2 YENEEA. CDR3 DNA: TGTGCCAGCAGCTTTGTGGCGCGCGAGCAGTACTTC. This sequence encodes CASSFVAREQYF.

The chain employs TRBV5-6 and TRBJ1-5; D gene unclear. The V gene lost 0 bases and the J gene lost 4 bases, with 5 bases spanning the gap. This CDR3 has 13 amino acids. Germline-derived CDR1 and CDR2 are SGHDT and YYEEEE. CDR3: CASSLVGNQPQHF. The CDR3 coding sequence is TGTGCCAGCAGCTTGGTGGGGAATCAGCCCCAGCATTTT.

There are a few counts of this clone. This chain links TRBV4-1 with TRBJ1-2; D perhaps matches TRBD1 (5 bases). The CDR3 runs to 19 residues. The germline V gene encodes CDR1 MGHRA and CDR2 YSYEKL. V lost 3 bases and J 2 bases, leaving 25 bases between the germline ends. The CDR3 DNA sequence: TGCGCCAGCAGCCACTCTCTCCCCCAGCACAGACAGAGGAACTATGGCTACACCTTC. Amino acid sequence: CASSHSLPQHRQRNYGYTF.

CDR3 sequence reads: CATSLRQGLRTEAFF. The DNA of the CDR3 is TGTGCCACCAGCCTTCGACAGGGCCTGCGGACTGAAGCTTTCTTT. This chain connects TRBV15 to TRBJ1-1; 7 nucleotides align to TRBD1. The J segment lost 5 bases and the V segment lost 5 bases, leaving 11 bases of the junction unmatched. Germline CDR1 reads LNHNV; CDR2 reads YYDKDF (reference sequence). The CDR3 spans 15 residues.

The chain is built from TRBV9 and TRBJ2-5; 14 bases align to TRBD2. The CDR3 is made up of 17 amino acids. The V segment lost 3 bases and the J segment 5 bases; nucleotides outside the gene matches: 9. The germline CDR1 and CDR2 sequences are SGDLS and YYNGEE. The CDR3 here is CASSAPLGLAGVETQYF. The CDR3 region has the DNA TGTGCCAGCAGCGCCCCTTTGGGACTAGCGGGAGTCGAGACCCAGTACTTC.

This clone showed up just a few times. DNA of the CDR3: TGTGCCAGCAGCGAGACAGCCAGCTCTGGAAACACCATATATTTT. This sequence encodes CASSETASSGNTIYF. This rearrangement joins TRBV9 to TRBJ1-3, with D possibly matching TRBD1 (5 bases). V gave up 3 bases and J gave up 0 bases, with 10 bases separating them. CDR3 length: 15 amino acids. The germline V gene has CDR1 SGDLS and CDR2 YYNGEE. The full variable domain, in which reference TRBV9 and TRBJ1-3 provide the parts outside the CDR3, is DSGVTQTPKHLITATGQRVTLRCSPRSGDLSVYWYQQSLDQGLQFLIQYYNGEERAKGNILERFSAQQFPDLHSELNLSSLELGDSALYFCASSETASSGNTIYFGEGSWLTVV.